This paragraph reports one TCR beta chain. From the roughly 120-subject validation cohort, which was separate from the approximately 670-subject first cohort, the donors were drawn. Germline values: CDR1 WNHNN, CDR2 SYGVQD (reference sequence). Trimming pared 2 bases from V and 3 bases from J, leaving 10 bases between. This CDR3 has 14 residues. The data were taken from a study of cytomegalovirus exposure and HLA in healthy donors. The repertoire was sequenced with immunoSEQ multiplex PCR; TCRdb's copy has only in-frame clones and lacks some. The sample includes around 190,000 clones, 85% of them seen just once.

This receptor was obtained from a young man in good health and CMV-seropositive. The genes are TRBV10-1 and TRBJ1-1; D not certain. Sequencing was carried out using PBMCs. CDR3 loop: CASSESGVHTEAFF. The CDR3 DNA reads as TGCGCCAGCAGTGAGAGCGGGGTTCACACTGAAGCTTTCTTT.